This T cell receptor (beta chain) derives from a study of cytomegalovirus exposure and HLA in healthy donors. Overall study findings and caveats: Per a later analysis, HLA-associated TCR beta chains showed more clonal expansion than other, equally common TCR beta chains. In a later analysis, TCR association rates varied by HLA locus: DRB1 most, HLA-C fewest. In a later analysis, V- and J-gene trimming of beta chains associated with a DCLRE1C missense variant, replicated independently. Approximately 160 TCR beta chains were listed as cytomegalovirus-associated.

This clone was recorded once. The antigen is not known. This PCR relied on a set of 60 Vbeta primers and 13 Jbeta primers. Generated by immunoSEQ multiplex PCR, the TCRdb table keeps only in-frame clones and is missing some. The sample comprises around 150,000 clones, 73% of which are singletons, and around an eighth rests with the top ten. This CDR3 comprises 15 residues. V was trimmed by 0 bases and J by 1 base, leaving 11 bases between them. Germline V gene sequence: CDR1 SGDLS, CDR2 YYNGEE. The TCR comes from a human donor in good health. The material sequenced was PBMCs. The chain combines TRBV9 with TRBJ2-7, with no clear D. The CDR3 region is CASSVDPHRSYEQYF. DNA for the CDR3: TGTGCCAGCAGCGTAGACCCCCATAGATCCTACGAGCAGTACTTC.